This passage covers 3 T cell receptor beta chains from one sample sequenced in a study of PD-1 blockade in classical Hodgkin lymphoma. Clones were sequenced by immunoSEQ multiplex PCR, and TCRdb holds only the in-frame ones, with some missing. The sample carries approximately 60,000 clones, roughly 90% recorded once. Autologous stem cell transplantation was followed by relapse in every patient, and brentuximab vedotin exposure varied. The material sequenced was peripheral blood mononuclear cells (PBMCs), taken at baseline. These receptors came from a human donor with classical Hodgkin lymphoma.

This sequence joins TRBV19 and TRBJ2-7, with TRBD1 matching 9 bases. The CDR3 has 13 amino acids. Germline V gives CDR1 LNHDA, CDR2 SQIVND (reference sequence). The V segment lost 4 bases and the J segment 5 bases; nucleotides outside the gene matches: 3. The CDR3 region is CASSTRTGDEQYF. The DNA for the CDR3 is TGTGCCAGTAGTACCAGGACAGGGGACGAGCAGTACTTC.

J is TRBJ2-2 and V is TRBV6-1; 9 nucleotides align to TRBD2. The CDR3 runs 17 residues. V gave up 4 bases and J gave up 6 bases; unmatched junction bases: 12. Germline V CDR1 and CDR2: MNHNS, SASEGT. CDR3 loop: CASSVRLAAIVPGELFF. The CDR3, as DNA: TGTGCCAGCAGTGTGCGACTAGCGGCAATCGTTCCCGGGGAGCTGTTTTTT.

The chain uses TRBV18 and TRBJ2-6; 9 nucleotides align to TRBD1. In germline, CDR1 is KGHSH, CDR2 LQKENI. The CDR3 is made up of 18 amino acids. V lost 5 bases, J lost 2 bases, and 10 bases stayed unmatched. The CDR3 DNA reads TGTGCCAGCTCAGTCCGACAGGGGGAAACGGCTGGGGCCAACGTCCTGACTTTC. This codes for CASSVRQGETAGANVLTF. The variable domain in full, with the rest retrieved from reference TRBV18 and TRBJ2-6, is NAGVMQNPRHLVRRRGQEARLRCSPMKGHSHVYWYRQLPEEGLKFMVYLQKENIIDESGMPKERFSAEFPKEGPSILRIQQVVRGDSAAYFCASSVRQGETAGANVLTFGAGSRLTVL.